This TCR beta chain is drawn from a study of T cell clusters in autoimmune cytopenias. Germline loops: CDR1 MNHNY, CDR2 SVGAGI (reference sequence). The CDR3 is made up of 14 amino acids. TRB amplification used 200 to 250 ng of peripheral blood genomic DNA. TRB rearrangements were amplified by touch-down multiplex PCR with mixed TRB-A/B primers. TCRdb reprocessed the multiplex PCR reads, with one entry per CDR3 protein and no DNA. Its clone listing holds some 8,100 distinct CDR3 sequences. Sequences were obtained from peripheral blood. The V gene is TRBV6-6, the J gene TRBJ1-1. This TCR came from a human donor with an autoimmune cytopenia or autoimmune hepatitis (not recorded which). The CDR3 region is CASSPTYMNTEAFF.